The clone carrying this T cell receptor (beta chain) appeared a single time. No antigen is known for it. A single base separates this from a much larger clone, so it may be a read error. Through a sample-barcoded 5' primer and a J-beta primer mix, a second PCR was run for about 6 to 12 cycles. MiXCR, applied by TCRdb to the 5' RACE reads, yields one record per CDR3 protein. In the table there are about 600,000 distinct CDR3 sequences, roughly 48% of which are singletons. This entry is derived from a study of blood T cells in healthy people across ages. Across the study: Template switching retrieved approximately one barcoded beta molecule for each two T cells.

PBMCs, at least 7 million per sample, were isolated. The V gene end was trimmed by 5 bases and the J gene end by 7 bases; junction bases not matched to a gene: 16. This CDR3 is built from 15 residues. Germline CDR1 DFQATT, CDR2 SNEGSKA (reference sequence). Study-wide results and caveats: Older age went with lower TCR beta diversity per million T cells, in a roughly linear way.

The sample consisted of blood. This chain connects TRBV20-1 to TRBJ2-7; TRBD2 matches 8 bases. The TCR was taken from an elderly man in good health. CDR3 coding DNA: TGCAGTGCTGCCCGGGGGGGGACAAGCTACAATGAGCAGTACTTC. As protein: CSAARGGTSYNEQYF.